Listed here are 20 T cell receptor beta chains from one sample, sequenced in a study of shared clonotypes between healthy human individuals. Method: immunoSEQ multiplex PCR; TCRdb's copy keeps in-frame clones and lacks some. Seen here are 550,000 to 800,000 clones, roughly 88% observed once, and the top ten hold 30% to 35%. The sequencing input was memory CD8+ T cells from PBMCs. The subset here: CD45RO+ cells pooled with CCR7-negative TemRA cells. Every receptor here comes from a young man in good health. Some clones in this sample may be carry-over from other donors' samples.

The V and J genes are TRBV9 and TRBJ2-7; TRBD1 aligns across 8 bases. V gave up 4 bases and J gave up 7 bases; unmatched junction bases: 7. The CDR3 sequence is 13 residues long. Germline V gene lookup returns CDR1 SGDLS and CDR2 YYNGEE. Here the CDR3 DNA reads TGTGCCAGCAGCCTGACAGGGGCTCGGGAGCAGTACTTC. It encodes CASSLTGAREQYF.

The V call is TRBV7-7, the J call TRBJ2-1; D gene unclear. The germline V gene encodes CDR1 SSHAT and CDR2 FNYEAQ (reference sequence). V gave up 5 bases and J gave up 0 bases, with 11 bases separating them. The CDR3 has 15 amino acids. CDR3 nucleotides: TGTGCCAGCAGCGTGGACCGGAGCTCCTACAATGAGCAGTTCTTC. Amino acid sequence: CASSVDRSSYNEQFF.

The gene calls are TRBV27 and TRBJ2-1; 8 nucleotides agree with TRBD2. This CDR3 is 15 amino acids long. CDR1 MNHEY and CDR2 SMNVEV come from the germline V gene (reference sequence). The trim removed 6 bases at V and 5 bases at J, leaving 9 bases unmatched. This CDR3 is CASSHQRETHNEQFF. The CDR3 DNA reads TGTGCCAGCAGCCACCAGCGGGAGACCCACAATGAGCAGTTCTTC.

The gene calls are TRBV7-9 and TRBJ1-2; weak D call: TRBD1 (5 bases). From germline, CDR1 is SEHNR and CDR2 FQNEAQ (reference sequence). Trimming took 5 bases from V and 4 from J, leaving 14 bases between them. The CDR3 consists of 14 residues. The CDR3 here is CASSPLNGGYGYTF. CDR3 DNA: TGTGCCAGCAGCCCTCTCAATGGGGGCTATGGCTACACCTTC. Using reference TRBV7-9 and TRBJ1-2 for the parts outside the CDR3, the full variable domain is DTGVSQNPRHKITKRGQNVTFRCDPISEHNRLYWYRQTLGQGPEFLTYFQNEAQLEKSRLLSDRFSAERPKGSFSTLEIQRTEQGDSAMYLCASSPLNGGYGYTFGSGTRLTVV.

Written as DNA, the CDR3 is TGTGCCAGCAGAGTGTGGCTAGCGGAGAGGGACCAAGAGACCCAGTACTTC. Translation gives CASRVWLAERDQETQYF. The chain couples TRBV7-9 to TRBJ2-5; 7 bases align to TRBD2. Trimming cost V 6 bases and J 0 bases; bases outside gene matches: 13. Germline lookup yields CDR1 SEHNR and CDR2 FQNEAQ (reference sequence). The CDR3 is made up of 17 amino acids.

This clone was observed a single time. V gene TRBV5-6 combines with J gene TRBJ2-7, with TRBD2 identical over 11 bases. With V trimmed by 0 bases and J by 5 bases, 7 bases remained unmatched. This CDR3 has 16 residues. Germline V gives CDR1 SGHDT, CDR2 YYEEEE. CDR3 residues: CASSLEGLAAVHEQYF. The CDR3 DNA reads TGTGCCAGCAGCTTGGAGGGACTAGCGGCAGTCCACGAGCAGTACTTC.

CDR3 in amino acids: CASSSVKTGGSSYNEQFF. The CDR3 nucleotides are TGTGCCAGCAGCTCCGTAAAGACAGGGGGGAGCTCCTACAATGAGCAGTTCTTC. This chain links TRBV13 with TRBJ2-1, with TRBD1 identical over 9 bases. The CDR3 is 18 amino acids. The J segment lost 0 bases and the V segment lost 4 bases, leaving 10 bases of the junction unmatched. Germline V gene data show CDR1 as PRHDT and CDR2 as FYEKMQ (reference sequence).

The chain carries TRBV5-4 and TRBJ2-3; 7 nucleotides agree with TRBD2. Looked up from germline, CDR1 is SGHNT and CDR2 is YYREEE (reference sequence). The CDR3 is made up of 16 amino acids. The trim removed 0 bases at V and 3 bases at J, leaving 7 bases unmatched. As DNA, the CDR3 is TGTGCCAGCAGCTTGGCGAGGGAGGGCCCGACAGATACGCAGTATTTT. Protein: CASSLAREGPTDTQYF. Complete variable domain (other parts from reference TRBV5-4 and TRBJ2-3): ETGVTQSPTHLIKTRGQQVTLRCSSQSGHNTVSWYQQALGQGPQFIFQYYREEENGRGNFPPRFSGLQFPNYSSELNVNALELDDSALYLCASSLAREGPTDTQYFGPGTRLTVL.

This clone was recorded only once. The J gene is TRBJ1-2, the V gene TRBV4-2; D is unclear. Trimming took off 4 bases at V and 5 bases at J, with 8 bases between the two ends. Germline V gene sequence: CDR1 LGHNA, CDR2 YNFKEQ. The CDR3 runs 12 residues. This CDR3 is CASSLPTYGYTF. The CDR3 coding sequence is TGTGCCAGCAGCCTCCCTACATATGGCTACACCTTC.

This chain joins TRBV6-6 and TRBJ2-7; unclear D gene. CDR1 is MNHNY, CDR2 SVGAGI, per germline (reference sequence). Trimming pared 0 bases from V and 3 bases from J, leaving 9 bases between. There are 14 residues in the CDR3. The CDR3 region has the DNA TGTGCCAGCAGTTACTCCGGGCCGGGCTACGAGCAGTACTTC. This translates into CASSYSGPGYEQYF.

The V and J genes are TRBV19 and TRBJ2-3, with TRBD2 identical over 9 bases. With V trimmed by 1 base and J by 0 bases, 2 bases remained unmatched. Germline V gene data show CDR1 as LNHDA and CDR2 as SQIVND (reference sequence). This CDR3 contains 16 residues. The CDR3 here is CASSIVAGASTDTQYF. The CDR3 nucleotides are TGTGCCAGTAGTATAGTAGCGGGAGCAAGCACAGATACGCAGTATTTT.

As DNA, the CDR3 is TGTGCCAGCAGCGTCAGGGGGAGCGGGGAGCTGTTTTTT. Its protein product is CASSVRGSGELFF. The J gene is TRBJ2-2, the V gene TRBV6-5, with 7 bases identical to TRBD1. CDR3 length equals 13 residues. Germline V gives CDR1 MNHEY, CDR2 SVGAGI. J gave up 7 bases and V 6 bases, and 5 bases lay outside the gene matches.

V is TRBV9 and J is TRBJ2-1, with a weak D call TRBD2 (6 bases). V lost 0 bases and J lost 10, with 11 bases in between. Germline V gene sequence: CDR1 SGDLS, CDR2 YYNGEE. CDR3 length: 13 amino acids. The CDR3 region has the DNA TGTGCCAGCAGCGTAGAGGGTAGCGGAGAGCAGTTCTTC. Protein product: CASSVEGSGEQFF.

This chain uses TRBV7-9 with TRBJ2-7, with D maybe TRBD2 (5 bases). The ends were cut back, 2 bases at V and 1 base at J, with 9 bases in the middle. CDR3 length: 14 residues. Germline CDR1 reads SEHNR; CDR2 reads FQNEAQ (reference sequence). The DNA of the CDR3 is TGTGCCAGCAGCTTATATCGGGGATCCTACGAGCAGTACTTC. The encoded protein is CASSLYRGSYEQYF.

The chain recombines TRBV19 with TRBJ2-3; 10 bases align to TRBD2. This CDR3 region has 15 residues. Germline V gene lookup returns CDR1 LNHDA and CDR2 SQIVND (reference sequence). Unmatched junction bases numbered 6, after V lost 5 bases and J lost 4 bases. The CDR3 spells CASSGLAGVSDTQYF. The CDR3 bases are TGTGCCAGTAGTGGCCTAGCGGGGGTCTCAGATACGCAGTATTTT.

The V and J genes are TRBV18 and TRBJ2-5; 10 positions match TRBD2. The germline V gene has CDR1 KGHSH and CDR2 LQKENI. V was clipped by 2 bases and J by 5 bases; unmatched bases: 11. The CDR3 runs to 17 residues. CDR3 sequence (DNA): TGTGCCAGCTCACCATACTCTAGCGGGAGACCTAGCGAGACCCAGTACTTC. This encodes CASSPYSSGRPSETQYF.

The CDR3 is CSVPERGGPYNEQFF. The CDR3 nucleotides read TGCAGCGTTCCAGAACGGGGGGGGCCCTACAATGAGCAGTTCTTC. The V call is TRBV29-1, the J call TRBJ2-1; 8 bases line up with TRBD2. The germline gives CDR1 SQVTM, CDR2 ANQGSEA. Trimming took 5 bases from V and 2 from J; bases not matched to a gene: 8. The CDR3 covers 15 residues.

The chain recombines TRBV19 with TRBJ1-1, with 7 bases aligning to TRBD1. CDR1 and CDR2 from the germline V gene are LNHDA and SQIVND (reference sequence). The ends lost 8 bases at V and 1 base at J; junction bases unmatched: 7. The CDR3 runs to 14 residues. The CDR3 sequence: CASFDRERNTEAFF. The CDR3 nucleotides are TGTGCCAGTTTTGACAGGGAGCGGAACACTGAAGCTTTCTTT.

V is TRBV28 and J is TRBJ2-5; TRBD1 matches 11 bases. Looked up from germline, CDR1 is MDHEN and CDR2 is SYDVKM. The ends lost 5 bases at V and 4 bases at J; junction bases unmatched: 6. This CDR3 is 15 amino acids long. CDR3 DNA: TGTGCCAGCAGTACACCGGGACAGGGGGGAGAGACCCAGTACTTC. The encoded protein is CASSTPGQGGETQYF.

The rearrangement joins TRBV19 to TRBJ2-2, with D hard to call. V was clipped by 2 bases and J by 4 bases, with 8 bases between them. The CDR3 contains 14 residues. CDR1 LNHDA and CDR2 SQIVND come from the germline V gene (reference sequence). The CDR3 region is CASSIWLTTGELFF. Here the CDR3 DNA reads TGTGCCAGTAGTATATGGCTTACCACCGGGGAGCTGTTTTTT.